This T cell receptor beta chain was recovered during a study of cytomegalovirus exposure and HLA in healthy donors. This CDR3 is 17 amino acids long. CDR1 and CDR2 (germline): SGHRS, YFSETQ. V was shortened by 3 bases and J by 7 bases, with 20 bases between the two germline ends. Each donor was healthy, and each was a bone marrow donor. This clone appeared once. The PCR ran on 60 Vbeta and 13 Jbeta primers. Produced via immunoSEQ multiplex PCR; TCRdb's table is partial and in-frame only. The table records some 200,000 clones, around 64% of them present only once. This TCR was recovered from a man aged 40-50 years in good health and CMV-seropositive. Specimen: PBMCs. The V gene is TRBV5-1, the J gene TRBJ1-6; no clear D gene. CDR3 loop: CASSWRPQRGENSPLHF. The CDR3 bases are TGCGCCAGCAGCTGGAGGCCCCAGCGGGGAGAGAATTCACCCCTCCACTTT.